This TCR beta chain emerged from a study of shared clonotypes between healthy human individuals (TCRdb year 2020). General notes on the study: The cohort included three men and a couple of women between 18 and 49 years of age. For each donor, CD4 naive and CD4 memory were each run on three plates, CD8 naive on two plates, and CD8 memory on one plate. To estimate repertoire size and how much clonotypes are shared between individuals, the study performed deep sequencing of blood TCR repertoires from five healthy adults. To increase sequencing depth and limit assay-specific biases, different laboratories used diverse techniques to prepare libraries and sequence TCR repertoires. Leukapheresis yielded between about 0.8 and 8.9 billion PBMCs per donor. The paper as a whole reports these results and caveats: Pairwise subsampling indicated that sequencing depth was expected to affect the degree of clonotype sharing among donors. Naive subsets generally had larger estimated clonotype richness than memory subsets. Sampling was restricted to blood, and TCR repertoires in tissues likely differ from the TCR repertoires found in blood. Across four donors, 4.5% to 6.5% of naive CD4, roughly 3.4% of naive CD8, roughly 2.3% of memory CD4, and under 0.45% of memory CD8 clonotypes were shared. Clonotypes shared by all four sorted-subset donors showed higher generation probabilities than non-shared clonotypes. Because the study included only a small number of donors, the genetic and exposure-history diversity represented was limited. Rarefaction of sorted-subset datasets indicated incomplete sequencing despite the large sequencing depth.

A remark on this clone: There is no known antigen for this receptor. No qualities accompany the bases; no much larger clone lies one base away.

CD8 naive samples were obtained by positive selection for CCR7 among CD45RO-negative cells, yielding a CD45RA+CCR7+ population from which TemRA cells were excluded. The donors were healthy, HIV-negative adults who had no recently reported acute infections or vaccinations. Only Caucasian adults living in Nashville, Tennessee, USA were represented among the donors. After blood collection by leukapheresis, PBMCs were isolated using Ficoll-Histopaque density gradient centrifugation and then cryopreserved in the vapor phase of liquid nitrogen. Purity and quantity of every magnetically sorted T cell population were checked by analytical flow cytometry. Genomic DNA was isolated from each sorted fraction and quantified by UV absorbance on a Nanodrop 2000c. Using the deep immunoSEQ assay, multiplex PCR amplified TCR CDR3 regions from genomic DNA. Extracted genomic DNA from each cell subset was spread evenly across all wells of several immunoSEQ 96-well plates, with each plate serving as a replicate. For sorted subsets, roughly 200 ng of genomic DNA, equivalent to around 30,000 T cell genomes, went into each replicate PCR. Purified libraries were measured with a Qubit 3.0 fluorometer, size-checked on a Bioanalyzer 2100, and measured again with the KAPA Library Quantification kit. A separate single-read 150-cycle Illumina NextSeq 550 flow cell was used to sequence each immunoSEQ 96-well plate. From the authors' description of their analysis: The immunoSEQ output contained only junctional sequences without quality scores, so filtering could not match that applied to full-length reads. Sequences were annotated with PyIR, a Python wrapper for IgBLAST v1.9, and V/J genes and CDR3 were assigned using IMGT germline references. Reads were filtered out if the reads had weak V/J assignments (E-value above 1e-6), no CDR3, stop codons, out-of-frame junctions, or ambiguous translated residues. V3J clonotypes were defined by identical inferred V gene, J gene, and CDR3 amino acid sequence. To compute the percentage overlap between repertoires, the number of shared unique clonotypes was divided by the size of the smaller repertoire. RTK rarefaction, the Chao1 estimator, and Recon v2.1 estimates of unobserved clonotypes were used to assess repertoire richness. Generation probabilities for all TCRbeta clonotypes obtained by the gDNA method from a few donors were computed using OLGA. In TCRdb, the immuneACCESS table is reduced to in-frame sequences with V and J assigned. These tables do not hold every clone; where another copy was compared, an unresolved V gene accounts for under half, and the others remain unexplained. From that table come the V and J calls and clone size; the DNA was used to work out D and trimming. This sample has 1.5 million to 2.5 million clones in its table, and roughly 95% of those were observed once. Around 1.2% of the sample is taken by the ten largest.

The receptor was derived from a man between 18 and 29 years old in good health. Sequencing used naive CD8+ T cells sorted from blood. This sample's cell subset or site label indicates: CD45RA+CCR7+.

The nucleotide sequence is given as TGTGCCAGCAGTTCGGGACAGGTTAACACCGGGGAGCTGTTTTTT. It encodes CASSSGQVNTGELFF. The rearrangement combines TRBV6-5 with TRBJ2-2; TRBD1 lines up with 8 middle nucleotides. There are 15 amino acids in the CDR3, from cysteine to phenylalanine inclusive. The sequence is cut down to CDR3 DNA, 45 bases in frame from base 1. The germline V end is reduced by 4 bases and the J end by 2 bases; junction bases left unmatched: 3. Based on the germline V gene, the CDR1 and CDR2 sequences are MNHEY and SVGAGI.